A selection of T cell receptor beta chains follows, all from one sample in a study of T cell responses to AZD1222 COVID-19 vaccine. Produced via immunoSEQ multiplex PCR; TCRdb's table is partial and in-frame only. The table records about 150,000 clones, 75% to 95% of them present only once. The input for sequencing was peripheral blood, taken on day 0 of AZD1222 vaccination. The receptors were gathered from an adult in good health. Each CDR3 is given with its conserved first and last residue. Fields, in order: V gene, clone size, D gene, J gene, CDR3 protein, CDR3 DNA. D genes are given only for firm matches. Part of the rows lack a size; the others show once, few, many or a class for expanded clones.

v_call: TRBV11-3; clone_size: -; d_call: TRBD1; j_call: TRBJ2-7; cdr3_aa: CASSSERRDRAEQYF; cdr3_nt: TGTGCCAGCAGCTCGGAGCGCCGGGACAGGGCCGAGCAGTACTTC
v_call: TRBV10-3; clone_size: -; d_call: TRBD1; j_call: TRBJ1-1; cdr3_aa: CATVGQLNTEAFF; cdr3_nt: TGTGCCACTGTGGGACAGCTGAACACTGAAGCTTTCTTT
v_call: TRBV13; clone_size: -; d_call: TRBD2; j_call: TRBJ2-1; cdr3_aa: CASKRPTSGRPNEQFF; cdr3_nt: TGTGCCAGCAAACGCCCTACTAGCGGGAGGCCCAATGAGCAGTTCTTC
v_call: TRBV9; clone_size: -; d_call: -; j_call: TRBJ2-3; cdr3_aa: CASSVESTRTDTQYF; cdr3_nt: TGTGCCAGCAGCGTAGAATCAACTAGAACCGATACGCAGTATTTT
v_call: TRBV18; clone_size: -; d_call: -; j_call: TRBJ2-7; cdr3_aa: CASSPTGEQYF; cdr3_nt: TGTGCCAGCTCACCTACAGGGGAGCAGTACTTC
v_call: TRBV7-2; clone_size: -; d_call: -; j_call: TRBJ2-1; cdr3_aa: CASSLGHSSNEQFF; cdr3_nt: TGTGCCAGCAGCTTAGGACACAGTAGCAATGAGCAGTTCTTC
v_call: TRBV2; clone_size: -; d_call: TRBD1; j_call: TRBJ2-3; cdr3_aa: CASSTGRTGVYTDTQYF; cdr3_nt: TGTGCCAGCAGCACTGGACGGACAGGGGTCTACACAGATACGCAGTATTTT
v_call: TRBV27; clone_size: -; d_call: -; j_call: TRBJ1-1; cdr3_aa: CASSLGRGTEAFF; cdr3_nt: TGTGCCAGCAGTTTAGGCAGGGGCACTGAAGCTTTCTTT
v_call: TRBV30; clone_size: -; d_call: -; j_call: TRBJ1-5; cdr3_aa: CAWSKSSNQPQHF; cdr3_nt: TGTGCCTGGAGTAAGAGTTCCAATCAGCCCCAGCATTTT
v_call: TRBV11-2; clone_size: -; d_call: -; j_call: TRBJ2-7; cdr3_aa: CASSLGDEQYF; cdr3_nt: TGTGCCAGCAGCTTAGGGGACGAGCAGTACTTC
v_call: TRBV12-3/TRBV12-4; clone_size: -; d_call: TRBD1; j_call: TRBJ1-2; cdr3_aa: CASSPTGGNGYTF; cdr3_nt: TGTGCCAGCAGTCCAACAGGGGGCAATGGCTACACCTTC
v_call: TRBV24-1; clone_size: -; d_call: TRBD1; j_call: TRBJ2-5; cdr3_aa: CATSDPRQGGHVETQYF; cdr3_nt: TGTGCCACCAGTGATCCACGACAGGGTGGTCATGTAGAGACCCAGTACTTC
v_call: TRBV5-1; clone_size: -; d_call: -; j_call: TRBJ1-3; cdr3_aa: CASSSMDSRNTIYF; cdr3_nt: TGCGCCAGCAGCTCGATGGACAGCCGAAACACCATATATTTT
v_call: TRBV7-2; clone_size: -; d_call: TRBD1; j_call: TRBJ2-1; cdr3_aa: CASSLLRGTGIDNEQFF; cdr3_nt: TGTGCCAGCAGCCTACTTAGGGGGACAGGGATCGACAATGAGCAGTTCTTC
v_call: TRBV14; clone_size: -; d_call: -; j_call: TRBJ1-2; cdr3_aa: CASSQNMDYGYTF; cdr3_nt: TGTGCCAGCAGCCAAAATATGGACTATGGCTACACCTTC
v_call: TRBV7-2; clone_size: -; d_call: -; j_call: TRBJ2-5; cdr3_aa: CASSLARGVETQYF; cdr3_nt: TGTGCCAGCAGCTTAGCCAGGGGAGTAGAGACCCAGTACTTC
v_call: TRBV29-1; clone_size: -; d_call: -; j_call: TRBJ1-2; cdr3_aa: CSVLAIYGYTF; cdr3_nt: TGCAGCGTCTTGGCCATCTATGGCTACACCTTC
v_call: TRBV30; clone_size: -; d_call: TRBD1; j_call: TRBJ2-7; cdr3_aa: CAWGTGSHEQYF; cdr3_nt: TGTGCCTGGGGGACAGGCTCCCACGAGCAGTACTTC
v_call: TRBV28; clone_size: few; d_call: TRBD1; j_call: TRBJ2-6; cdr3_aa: CASRPGTAGANVLTF; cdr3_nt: TGTGCCAGCAGGCCCGGGACAGCTGGGGCCAACGTCCTGACTTTC
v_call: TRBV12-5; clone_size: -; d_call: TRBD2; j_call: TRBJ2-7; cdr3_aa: CASGLPTSGSYEQYF; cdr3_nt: TGTGCTAGTGGTTTGCCAACTAGCGGGAGCTACGAGCAGTACTTC
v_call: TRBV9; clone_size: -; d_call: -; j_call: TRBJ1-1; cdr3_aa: CASSPGGNTEAFF; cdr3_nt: TGTGCCAGCAGCCCCGGGGGAAACACTGAAGCTTTCTTT
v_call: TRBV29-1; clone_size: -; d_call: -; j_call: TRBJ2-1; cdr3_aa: CSVDPSAGFKEQFF; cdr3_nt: TGCAGCGTTGACCCATCTGCGGGGTTTAAGGAGCAGTTCTTC
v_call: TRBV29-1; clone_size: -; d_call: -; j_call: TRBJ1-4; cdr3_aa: CSVPLGGTNEKLFF; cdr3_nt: TGCAGCGTTCCCCTGGGGGGGACTAATGAAAAACTGTTTTTT
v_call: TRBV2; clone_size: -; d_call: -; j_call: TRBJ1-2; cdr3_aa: CASSEQEGRIYGYTF; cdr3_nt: TGTGCCAGCAGTGAACAGGAGGGGCGTATTTATGGCTACACCTTC
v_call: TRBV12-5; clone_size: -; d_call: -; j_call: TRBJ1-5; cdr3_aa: CASGLQVGTAPLPPQVSQPQHF; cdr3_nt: TGTGCTAGTGGTTTACAAGTTGGGACCGCGCCCCTTCCCCCCCAAGTCAGTCAGCCCCAGCATTTT
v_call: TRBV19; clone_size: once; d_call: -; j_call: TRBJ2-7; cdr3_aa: CASSPGLSPYEQYF; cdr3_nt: TGTGCCAGTAGCCCGGGACTCAGCCCCTACGAGCAGTACTTC
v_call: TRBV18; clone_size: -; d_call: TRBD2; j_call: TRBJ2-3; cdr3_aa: CASSPYGLAGGTDTQYF; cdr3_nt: TGTGCCAGCTCACCATACGGACTAGCGGGGGGGACAGATACGCAGTATTTT
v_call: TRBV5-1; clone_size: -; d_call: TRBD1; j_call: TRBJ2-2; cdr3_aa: CASSLAGQGATGELFF; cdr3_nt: TGCGCCAGCAGCTTGGCGGGACAGGGTGCCACCGGGGAGCTGTTTTTT
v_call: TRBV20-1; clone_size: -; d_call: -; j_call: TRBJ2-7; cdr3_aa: CSARYGYEQYF; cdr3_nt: TGCAGTGCTAGGTACGGCTACGAGCAGTACTTC
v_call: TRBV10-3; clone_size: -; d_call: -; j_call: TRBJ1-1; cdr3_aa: CAISETDGMNTEAFF; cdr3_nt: TGTGCCATCAGTGAGACGGACGGAATGAACACTGAAGCTTTCTTT
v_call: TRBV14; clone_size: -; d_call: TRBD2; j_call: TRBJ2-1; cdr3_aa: CASSLPTSGMLNEQFF; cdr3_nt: TGTGCCAGCAGCCTACCGACTAGCGGGATGTTGAATGAGCAGTTCTTC
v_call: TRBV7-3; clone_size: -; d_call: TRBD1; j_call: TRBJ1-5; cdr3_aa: CASSLGTDQPQHF; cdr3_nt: TGTGCCAGCAGCTTAGGGACAGATCAGCCCCAGCATTTT
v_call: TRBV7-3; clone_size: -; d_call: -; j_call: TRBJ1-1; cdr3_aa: CASSLDGGTEAFF; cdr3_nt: TGTGCCAGCAGCTTAGACGGGGGGACTGAAGCTTTCTTT
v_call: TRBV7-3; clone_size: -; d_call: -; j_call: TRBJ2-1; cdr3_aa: CASRSLGDNEQFF; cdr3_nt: TGTGCCAGCAGGTCCCTTGGGGACAATGAGCAGTTCTTC
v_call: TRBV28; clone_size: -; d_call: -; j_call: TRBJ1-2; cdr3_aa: CASSLRGWGGYTF; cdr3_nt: TGTGCCAGCAGTTTAAGGGGTTGGGGTGGCTACACCTTC
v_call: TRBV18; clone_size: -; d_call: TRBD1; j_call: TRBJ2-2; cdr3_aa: CASSPSSHRGLTGELFF; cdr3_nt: TGTGCCAGCTCACCAAGTTCGCACAGGGGGCTCACCGGGGAGCTGTTTTTT
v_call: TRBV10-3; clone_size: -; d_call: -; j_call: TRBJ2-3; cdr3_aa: CAISDLTASTDTQYF; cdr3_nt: TGTGCCATCAGTGACCTGACAGCTAGCACAGATACGCAGTATTTT
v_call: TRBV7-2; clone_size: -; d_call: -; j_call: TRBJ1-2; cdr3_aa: CASSLVPGDSYGYTF; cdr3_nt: TGTGCCAGCAGCTTAGTCCCAGGGGATTCCTATGGCTACACCTTC
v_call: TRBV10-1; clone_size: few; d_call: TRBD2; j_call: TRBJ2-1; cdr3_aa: CASSWTSGINEQFF; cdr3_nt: TGCGCCAGCAGCTGGACTAGCGGGATCAATGAGCAGTTCTTC